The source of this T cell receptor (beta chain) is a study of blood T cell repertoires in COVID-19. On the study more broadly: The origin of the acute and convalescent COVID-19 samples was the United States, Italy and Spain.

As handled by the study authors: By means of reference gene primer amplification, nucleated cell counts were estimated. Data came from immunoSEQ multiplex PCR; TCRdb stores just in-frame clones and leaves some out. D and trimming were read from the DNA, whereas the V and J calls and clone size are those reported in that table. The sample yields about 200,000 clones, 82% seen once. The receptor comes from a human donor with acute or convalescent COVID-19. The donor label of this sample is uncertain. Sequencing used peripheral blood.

This CDR3 reads CASSLGSGTIPDTQYF. The CDR3, as DNA: TGTGCCAGCAGCTTAGGAAGCGGGACTATCCCAGATACGCAGTATTTT. The chain has TRBV7-2 and TRBJ2-3, with 7 bases identical to TRBD2. Germline CDR1 is SGHTA and CDR2 is FQGNSA. J was trimmed by 4 bases and V by 1 base; bases with no gene match: 8. The CDR3 is 16 residues long.